This T cell receptor beta chain stems from a study of blood T cells in healthy people across ages. Germline V gene sequence: CDR1 MNHEY, CDR2 SVGEGT. The CDR3 length is 13 residues. Total RNA was extracted at no less than 6 micrograms per sample. For the second PCR, which ran for about 7 to 11 cycles, a sample-barcoded 5' primer and a J-beta primer mix were used. Via MiXCR, TCRdb re-called the 5' RACE reads, giving one row per CDR3 protein. The profile shows about 1.4 million distinct CDR3 sequences, approximately 59% of them singletons. With respect to this clonotype: Its antigen is undetermined. This sequence may be a read error, since a much larger clone differs from it by one base.

Whole-study results and caveats: Both naive CD4+ cell counts and diversity were greater in long-lived donors than in aged donors. Observed TCR beta diversity per million T cells went down as age went up. This fall followed a roughly linear course with age.

The chain uses TRBV6-2 or TRBV6-3 and TRBJ2-2; perhaps TRBD2 as D (5 bases). The source material was blood. The TCR was taken from a man aged 18 to 30 in good health. This CDR3 reads CANSQRDSGELFF. CDR3 coding DNA: TGTGCCAACAGTCAGAGGGATTCCGGGGAGCTGTTTTTT.